This T cell receptor beta chain was identified in a study of blood T cell repertoires in COVID-19. Study in general: Samples taken during acute and convalescent COVID-19 were collected in the United States, Italy and Spain. Sources were T cells, B-cell-depleted T cells, or PBMCs; the material itself was cDNA or gDNA.

Grouping used clinical history reported by participants in a survey and questionnaire. Recovered participants had two consecutive negative NP/OP PCR tests, healthcare professional clearance, or symptom resolution. The V gene's germline CDR1 is SEHNR and CDR2 FQNEAQ (reference sequence). The CDR3 covers 16 residues. The trim removed 5 bases at V and 8 bases at J, leaving 15 bases unmatched. Profiling relied on immunoSEQ multiplex PCR, and the TCRdb table lists in-frame clones only, not all of them. Of 310,000 or so clones listed, 87% are singletons. The TCR sequence derives from a woman under 30 who had recovered from COVID-19. This chain joins TRBV7-9 and TRBJ2-3; 8 bases align to TRBD2. Sequenced sample: PBMCs or T cells enriched from blood (not recorded which). The CDR3 nucleotides are TGTGCCAGCAGCACCCCGCTCCGGGGGGGTGAGGGTACGCAGTATTTT. Protein sequence: CASSTPLRGGEGTQYF.